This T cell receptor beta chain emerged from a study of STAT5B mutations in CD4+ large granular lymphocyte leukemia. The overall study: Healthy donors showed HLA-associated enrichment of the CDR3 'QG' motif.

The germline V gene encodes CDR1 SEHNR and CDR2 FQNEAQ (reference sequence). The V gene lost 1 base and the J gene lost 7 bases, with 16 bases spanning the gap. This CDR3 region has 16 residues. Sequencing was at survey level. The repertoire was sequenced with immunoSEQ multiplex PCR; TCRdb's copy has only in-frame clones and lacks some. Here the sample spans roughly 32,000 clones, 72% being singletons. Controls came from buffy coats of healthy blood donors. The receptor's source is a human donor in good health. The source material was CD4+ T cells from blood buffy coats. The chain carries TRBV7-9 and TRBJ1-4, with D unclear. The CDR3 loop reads CASSLGLVGVSEKLFF. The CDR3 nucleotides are TGTGCCAGCAGCTTAGGACTGGTCGGGGTCAGTGAAAAACTGTTTTTT.